This is a list of T cell receptor beta chains from one sample in a study of T-cell memory formation after mild COVID-19. TCRdb used MiXCR to reprocess the 5' RACE reads, holding one entry per CDR3 protein. Among more than 100,000 distinct CDR3 sequences, 5% to 6.5% were seen once, and the ten largest hold 2% to 2.5%. Material for sequencing was PBMCs or a T cell subset sorted from them (not recorded which). The receptor source for this set is an adult woman who had mild COVID-19 (a few samples of this study predate the infection). Cell type and time point are not known. Both conserved end residues are part of each CDR3. The D gene is left open where the match is weak. The size field is filled for only some rows; it gives once, few, many or a size class.

size | J | D | V | CDR3 | DNA
. | TRBJ1-2 | . | TRBV5-5 | CASSLTPQGRYGYTF | TGTGCCAGCAGCTTAACTCCCCAGGGTCGCTATGGCTACACCTTC
few | TRBJ1-1 | . | TRBV3-1 | CASSPSAGLNTEAFF | TGTGCCAGCAGCCCTTCGGCGGGTTTGAACACTGAAGCTTTCTTT
many | TRBJ1-2 | TRBD1 | TRBV11-2 | CASSTTTGDYGYTF | TGTGCCAGCAGCACCACGACAGGGGACTATGGCTACACCTTC
. | TRBJ2-5 | TRBD2 | TRBV2 | CASRTGTSSETQYF | TGTGCCAGCAGAACCGGGACTAGCAGCGAGACCCAGTACTTC
. | TRBJ1-2 | . | TRBV7-2 | CASSLVSGAAYGYTF | TGTGCCAGCAGCTTAGTCTCGGGGGCAGCATATGGCTACACCTTC
. | TRBJ1-2 | . | TRBV5-5 | CASSLERIANYGYTF | TGTGCCAGCAGCTTGGAGAGAATAGCTAACTATGGCTACACCTTC
many | TRBJ2-5 | . | TRBV3-1 | CASSQGRGVAGQYF | TGTGCCAGCAGCCAAGGTCGCGGGGTGGCGGGCCAGTACTTC
. | TRBJ1-6 | . | TRBV29-1 | CSATEGSGGPGSPLHF | TGCAGCGCCACGGAGGGCTCCGGGGGCCCTGGATCACCCCTCCACTTT
few | TRBJ2-7 | TRBD1 | TRBV5-1 | CASGYTGTGLSYEQYF | TGCGCCAGCGGCTATACCGGGACAGGGCTATCCTACGAGCAGTACTTC
many | TRBJ1-1 | . | TRBV12-3/TRBV12-4 | CASSLRSENTEAFF | TGTGCCAGCAGTTTACGGTCTGAAAACACTGAAGCTTTCTTT
once | TRBJ1-1 | TRBD1 | TRBV10-3 | CAISEKGQAYEAFF | TGTGCCATCAGTGAGAAAGGACAGGCGTATGAAGCTTTCTTT
many | TRBJ1-1 | . | TRBV12-3/TRBV12-4 | CASPPENTEAFF | TGTGCCAGCCCGCCGGAGAACACTGAAGCTTTCTTT
. | TRBJ2-7 | TRBD1 | TRBV7-2 | CASSLGGQGSYEQYF | TGTGCCAGCAGCTTAGGGGGACAGGGGTCCTACGAGCAGTACTTC
few | TRBJ1-3 | . | TRBV6-5 | CASSYSRPSVTTGSGNTIYF | TGTGCCAGCAGTTACTCCCGACCCTCCGTGACGACAGGCTCTGGAAACACCATATATTTT
few | TRBJ2-3 | TRBD1 | TRBV5-1 | CASSLSRTGSTDTQYF | TGCGCCAGCAGCTTGTCCAGGACAGGGAGCACAGATACGCAGTATTTT
few | TRBJ2-7 | TRBD1 | TRBV7-3 | CASSPGTGGSLYF | TGTGCCAGCAGCCCGGGAACAGGGGGATCGTTGTACTTC
. | TRBJ2-3 | . | TRBV2 | CASKDRRVSADTQYF | TGTGCCAGCAAAGATAGGAGGGTTTCGGCAGATACGCAGTATTTT
few | TRBJ2-3 | . | TRBV7-9 | CASSLTGGQAHTDTQYF | TGTGCCAGCAGCTTAACGGGAGGACAGGCCCACACAGATACGCAGTATTTT